The clone carrying this T cell receptor beta chain has only a few counts. The antigen is unknown. The sample belongs to a study of T-cell memory formation after mild COVID-19. Study results and limitations: Clones that contracted from day 15 to 85 had balanced CD4/CD8; later expanders were CD4+ biased. The SARS-CoV-2 specificity of second-wave clones reaching peak at day 37 remained unverified.

The CDR3 loop spans 18 amino acids. V dropped 5 bases and J dropped 0; count of bases not matched to a gene: 14. Germline CDR1 and CDR2: SEHNR and FQNEAQ (reference sequence). Sample barcodes and UMIs were carried by the TCR alpha and TCR beta cDNA libraries that 5'RACE generated with constant-segment primers. TCRdb called the 5' RACE reads again in MiXCR, with one record for every CDR3 protein. The data show about 390,000 distinct CDR3 sequences, with approximately 15% seen just once and about a fifth held by the top ten. The sequence came from a man between 18 and 35 years old who had mild COVID-19 (a few samples of this study predate the infection). Cell type and time point are not known. The chain recombines TRBV7-9 with TRBJ2-3; 7 bases map to TRBD1. Sequencing was done on a sample of PBMCs or a T cell subset sorted from them (not recorded which). The CDR3 nucleotides read TGTGCCAGCAGCAACACTCGTCCGGGACAGAGAAGCACAGATACGCAGTATTTT. It yields the protein CASSNTRPGQRSTDTQYF.